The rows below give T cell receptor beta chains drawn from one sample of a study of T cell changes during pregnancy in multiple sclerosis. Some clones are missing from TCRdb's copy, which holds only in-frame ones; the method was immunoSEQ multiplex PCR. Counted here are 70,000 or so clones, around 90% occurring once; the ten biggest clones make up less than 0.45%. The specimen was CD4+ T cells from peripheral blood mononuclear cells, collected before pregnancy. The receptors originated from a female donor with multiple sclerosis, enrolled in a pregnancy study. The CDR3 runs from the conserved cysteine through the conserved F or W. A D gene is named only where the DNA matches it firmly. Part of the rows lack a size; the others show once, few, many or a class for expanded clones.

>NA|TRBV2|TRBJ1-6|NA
CASRPSGVSSPLHF
TGTGCCAGCAGACCCTCAGGGGTCAGCTCACCCCTCCACTTT
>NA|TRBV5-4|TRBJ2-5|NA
CASSFYLGETQYF
TGTGCCAGCAGCTTTTATCTAGGAGAGACCCAGTACTTC
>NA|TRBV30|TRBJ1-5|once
CAWSQGRGNNQPQHF
TGTGCCTGGAGTCAAGGACGAGGGAATAATCAGCCCCAGCATTTT
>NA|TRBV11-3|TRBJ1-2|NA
CASSLEGRGGSYGYTF
TGTGCCAGCAGCTTAGAAGGTCGGGGAGGATCCTATGGCTACACCTTC
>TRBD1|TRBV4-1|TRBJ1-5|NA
CASSQEGTGLNQPQHF
TGCGCCAGCAGCCAAGAGGGGACAGGACTTAATCAGCCCCAGCATTTT
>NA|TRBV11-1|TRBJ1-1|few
CASSPNRVGTEAFF
TGTGCCAGCAGCCCGAACAGGGTGGGCACTGAAGCTTTCTTT
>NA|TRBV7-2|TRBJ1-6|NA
CASSLTGVAPLHF
TGTGCCAGCAGCTTGACCGGGGTGGCACCCCTCCACTTT
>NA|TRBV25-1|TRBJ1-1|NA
CASSDPRQGDTEAFF
TGTGCCAGCAGTGACCCTCGACAAGGGGACACTGAAGCTTTCTTT
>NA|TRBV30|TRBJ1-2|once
CAWSPQGRCTF
TGTGCCTGGAGTCCTCAGGGGCGGTGCACCTTC
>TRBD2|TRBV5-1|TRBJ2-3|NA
CASSLQSGGPTDTQYF
TGCGCCAGCAGCTTGCAAAGCGGGGGACCCACAGATACGCAGTATTTT
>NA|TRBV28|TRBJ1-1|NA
CASRRPSNTEAFF
TGTGCCAGTAGGAGGCCGAGCAACACTGAAGCTTTCTTT
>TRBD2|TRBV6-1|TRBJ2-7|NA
CAASKEAGEPYEQYF
TGTGCCGCAAGCAAAGAGGCGGGAGAGCCCTACGAGCAGTACTTC
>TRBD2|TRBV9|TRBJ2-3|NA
CASSPNFSGTSGRPTDTQYF
TGTGCCAGCAGCCCCAACTTCTCCGGGACTAGCGGGAGGCCTACAGATACGCAGTATTTT
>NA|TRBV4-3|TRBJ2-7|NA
CASSQDRGRYEQYF
TGCGCCAGCAGCCAAGATAGAGGGAGGTACGAGCAGTACTTC
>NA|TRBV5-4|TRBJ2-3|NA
CASSLERYTDTQYF
TGTGCCAGCAGCTTGGAGCGGTACACAGATACGCAGTATTTT
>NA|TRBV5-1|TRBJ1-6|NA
CASSLDGGNSPLHF
TGCGCCAGCAGCTTGGACGGGGGGAATTCACCCCTCCACTTT
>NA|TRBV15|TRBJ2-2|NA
CATSQGSPGELFF
TGTGCCACCAGCCAGGGAAGCCCCGGGGAGCTGTTTTTT
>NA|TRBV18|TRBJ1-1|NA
CASSPKAIGVMNTEAFF
TGTGCCAGCTCACCAAAAGCGATAGGGGTTATGAACACTGAAGCTTTCTTT
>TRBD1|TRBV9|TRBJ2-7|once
CASTPRGQGETEQYF
TGTGCCAGCACCCCTCGGGGACAGGGGGAAACGGAGCAGTACTTC
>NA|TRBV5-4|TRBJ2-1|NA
CASSDGMMQQFF
TGTGCCAGCAGTGACGGGATGATGCAGCAGTTCTTC
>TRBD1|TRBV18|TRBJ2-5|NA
CASSPTGNLTGDWETQYF
TGTGCCAGCTCGCCTACAGGAAACCTTACAGGGGATTGGGAGACCCAGTACTTC
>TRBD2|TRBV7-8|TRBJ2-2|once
CASSLEGSGGPLNTGELFF
TGTGCCAGCAGCTTAGAGGGCAGCGGGGGGCCTTTGAACACCGGGGAGCTGTTTTTT
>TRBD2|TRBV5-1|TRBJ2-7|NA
CASSSGLAGYYEQYF
TGCGCCAGCAGCTCCGGACTAGCGGGATACTACGAGCAGTACTTC
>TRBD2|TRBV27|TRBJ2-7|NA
CASSLKREGTYEQYF
TGTGCCAGCAGTCTTAAGCGGGAGGGCACGTACGAGCAGTACTTC
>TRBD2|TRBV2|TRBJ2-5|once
CASRKLAGNQETQYF
TGTGCCAGCAGGAAACTAGCGGGAAACCAAGAGACCCAGTACTTC
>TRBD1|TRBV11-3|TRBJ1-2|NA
CASSLEEGATSGYTF
TGTGCCAGCAGCTTAGAGGAGGGGGCGACTAGTGGCTACACCTTC
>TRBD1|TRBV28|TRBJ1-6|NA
CASSLRDRGLSPLHF
TGTGCCAGCAGCCTCCGGGACAGGGGGCTTTCACCCCTCCACTTT
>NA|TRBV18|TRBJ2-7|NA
CASSPDSPTLSEQYF
TGTGCCAGCTCACCAGACAGCCCGACCCTTTCCGAGCAGTACTTC
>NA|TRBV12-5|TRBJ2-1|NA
CASGFLDEREDNEQFF
TGTGCTAGTGGTTTCCTCGATGAGCGAGAAGACAATGAGCAGTTCTTC
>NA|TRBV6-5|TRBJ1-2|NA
CASSYSGAQTNYGYTF
TGTGCCAGCAGTTACTCGGGAGCCCAAACAAACTATGGCTACACCTTC
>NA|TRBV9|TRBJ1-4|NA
CASMPGLSTNEKLFF
TGTGCCAGCATGCCAGGGCTATCAACTAATGAAAAACTGTTTTTT
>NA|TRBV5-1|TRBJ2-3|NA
CASSLGLFADTQYF
TGCGCCAGCAGCTTGGGACTATTTGCAGATACGCAGTATTTT
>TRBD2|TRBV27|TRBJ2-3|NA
CASSVREAVTDTQYF
TGTGCCAGCAGTGTTCGGGAGGCCGTCACAGATACGCAGTATTTT
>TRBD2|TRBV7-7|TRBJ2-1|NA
CASSLAGGPRNEQFF
TGTGCTAGCAGCTTAGCGGGAGGCCCAAGGAATGAGCAGTTCTTC
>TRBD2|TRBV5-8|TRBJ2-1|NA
CASSSPSRGGNEQFF
TGTGCCAGCAGCTCCCCTAGTCGGGGGGGGAATGAGCAGTTCTTC
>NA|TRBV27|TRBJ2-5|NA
CASSLGAGNQETQYF
TGTGCCAGCAGTTTAGGGGCGGGAAACCAAGAGACCCAGTACTTC
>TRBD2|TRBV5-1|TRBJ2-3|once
CASSLPLADSTDTQYF
TGCGCCAGCAGCCTCCCGCTAGCGGATAGCACAGATACGCAGTATTTT
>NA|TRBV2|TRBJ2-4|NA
CASESLGKNIQYF
TGTGCCAGTGAGAGCCTTGGCAAAAACATTCAGTACTTC
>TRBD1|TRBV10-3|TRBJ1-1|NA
CAISPGTANTEAFF
TGTGCCATCAGTCCTGGGACAGCGAACACTGAAGCTTTCTTT
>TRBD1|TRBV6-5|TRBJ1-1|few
CASSYSRQGRTEAFF
TGTGCCAGCAGTTACTCACGACAGGGCCGAACTGAAGCTTTCTTT
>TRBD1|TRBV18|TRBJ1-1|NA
CASSRDRLNTEAFF
TGTGCCAGCTCGCGGGACAGACTGAACACTGAAGCTTTCTTT
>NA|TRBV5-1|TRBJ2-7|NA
CASSAVRGLIYEQYF
TGCGCCAGCAGCGCTGTCCGGGGTCTAATCTACGAGCAGTACTTC
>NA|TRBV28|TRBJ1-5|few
CASRVVNQPQHF
TGTGCCAGCAGGGTAGTGAATCAGCCCCAGCATTTT
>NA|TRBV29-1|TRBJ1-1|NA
CSVIGQNTEAFF
TGCAGCGTGATAGGACAGAACACTGAAGCTTTCTTT
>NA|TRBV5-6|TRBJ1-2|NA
CASSLRGSYGYTF
TGTGCCAGCAGCTTGAGGGGTTCCTATGGCTACACCTTC
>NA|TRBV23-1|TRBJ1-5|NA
CASSPYRTAYSNQPQHF
TGCGCCAGCTCACCCTACAGGACAGCTTATAGCAATCAGCCCCAGCATTTT
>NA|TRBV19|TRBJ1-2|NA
CASSTGPGSYGYTF
TGTGCCAGTAGCACAGGACCAGGATCGTATGGCTACACCTTC
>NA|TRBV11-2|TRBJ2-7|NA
CASSLEAVALYEQYF
TGTGCCAGCAGCTTAGAGGCGGTAGCTCTCTACGAGCAGTACTTC
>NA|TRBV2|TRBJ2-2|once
CASKLEQLNTGELFF
TGTGCCAGCAAATTGGAACAGTTGAACACCGGGGAGCTGTTTTTT
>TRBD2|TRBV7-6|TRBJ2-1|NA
CASSSLAGGRHEQFF
TGTGCCAGCAGCTCATTAGCGGGAGGGAGGCATGAGCAGTTCTTC